This is a list of T cell receptor beta chains from one sample in a study of T cell responses to AZD1222 COVID-19 vaccine. TCRdb keeps only in-frame clones here, not all; method: immunoSEQ multiplex PCR. Among around 99,000 clones listed, 70% to 90% were seen once. The sequences come from peripheral blood, collected 28 days after the second AZD1222 dose. The receptor source for this set is an adult who received the AZD1222 COVID-19 vaccine. Both conserved end residues are part of each CDR3. The order of the fields is CDR3 DNA, CDR3 protein, J gene, D gene, V gene, clone size. A D gene is named only where the DNA matches it firmly. Expanded clones are given a class, and other clones once, few, many or no size at all.

CDR3 DNA: TGTGCCAGCAGCCTGCTAGCGCCGAACACCGGGGAGCTGTTTTTT; CDR3 protein: CASSLLAPNTGELFF; J gene: TRBJ2-2; D gene: -; V gene: TRBV3-1/TRBV3-2; clone size: -
CDR3 DNA: TGTGCCAGCAGTTACTCTAGCGGGGGGGCTAGAGAGACCCAGTACTTC; CDR3 protein: CASSYSSGGARETQYF; J gene: TRBJ2-5; D gene: TRBD2; V gene: TRBV6-2/TRBV6-3; clone size: -
CDR3 DNA: TGTGCCAGCAGCTCCCCTCGAGGGAAGCGCTCGGACACCGGGGAGCTGTTTTTT; CDR3 protein: CASSSPRGKRSDTGELFF; J gene: TRBJ2-2; D gene: -; V gene: TRBV7-2; clone size: -
CDR3 DNA: TGTGCCCTAGGGGGTGAAGCTTTCTTT; CDR3 protein: CALGGEAFF; J gene: TRBJ1-1; D gene: -; V gene: TRBV13; clone size: -
CDR3 DNA: TGTGCCAGCAGTACGGGCGGCAAGGGTGAGCAGTTCTTC; CDR3 protein: CASSTGGKGEQFF; J gene: TRBJ2-1; D gene: -; V gene: TRBV6-4; clone size: -
CDR3 DNA: TGTGCCAGCCGCTACAGGGAAGGCTATGGCTACACCTTC; CDR3 protein: CASRYREGYGYTF; J gene: TRBJ1-2; D gene: -; V gene: TRBV19; clone size: -
CDR3 DNA: TGTGCCATCAGTGAGGAACAGTCATATGGCTACACCTTC; CDR3 protein: CAISEEQSYGYTF; J gene: TRBJ1-2; D gene: -; V gene: TRBV10-3; clone size: -
CDR3 DNA: TGTGCCATCAGTGGTGAGTCTGGAAACACCATATATTTT; CDR3 protein: CAISGESGNTIYF; J gene: TRBJ1-3; D gene: -; V gene: TRBV10-3; clone size: few
CDR3 DNA: TGTGCCAGTAAACAGGGGGCAGCGTACGAGCAGTACTTC; CDR3 protein: CASKQGAAYEQYF; J gene: TRBJ2-7; D gene: TRBD1; V gene: TRBV6-5; clone size: -
CDR3 DNA: TGTGCCAGCAGCCAAGATCGAATAGGATACGAGCAGTACTTC; CDR3 protein: CASSQDRIGYEQYF; J gene: TRBJ2-7; D gene: -; V gene: TRBV4-2; clone size: -
CDR3 DNA: TGTGCCAGCAGCGTAGGCCCAGGGTCCCCCTACAATGAGCAGTTCTTC; CDR3 protein: CASSVGPGSPYNEQFF; J gene: TRBJ2-1; D gene: -; V gene: TRBV9; clone size: once
CDR3 DNA: TGTGCCACCAGCAGAGGAGACAGGGGGAACCCTGGGGCCAACGTCCTGACTTTC; CDR3 protein: CATSRGDRGNPGANVLTF; J gene: TRBJ2-6; D gene: TRBD1; V gene: TRBV15; clone size: -
CDR3 DNA: TGTGCCAGCAGCTTAGAGGGAGGGCAAGAGACCCAGTACTTC; CDR3 protein: CASSLEGGQETQYF; J gene: TRBJ2-5; D gene: TRBD2; V gene: TRBV7-2; clone size: -
CDR3 DNA: TGCAGCGTTGTCGACCGCCCGACAAACATTCAGTACTTC; CDR3 protein: CSVVDRPTNIQYF; J gene: TRBJ2-4; D gene: -; V gene: TRBV29-1; clone size: -
CDR3 DNA: TGTGCCAGCAGTTTAGAGCCTACAGGGGTTCGCACCGGGGAGCTGTTTTTT; CDR3 protein: CASSLEPTGVRTGELFF; J gene: TRBJ2-2; D gene: TRBD1; V gene: TRBV27; clone size: few
CDR3 DNA: TGCGCCAGCAGCCAAGAACAGGCGAACTATGGCTACACCTTC; CDR3 protein: CASSQEQANYGYTF; J gene: TRBJ1-2; D gene: -; V gene: TRBV4-1; clone size: -
CDR3 DNA: TGTGCCAGCAGCTTAATAGCGGACTCCTACAATGAGCAGTTCTTC; CDR3 protein: CASSLIADSYNEQFF; J gene: TRBJ2-1; D gene: -; V gene: TRBV7-3; clone size: -